This T cell receptor beta chain is from a study of cytomegalovirus exposure and HLA in healthy donors (dated by TCRdb to about 2017). Regarding the study in general: An earlier analysis of some 500 of the donors reported approximately 290 Gb of sequence data and some 100 million unique TCR beta sequences from about 180 million T cells. Among the roughly 390 genotyped donors, roughly 80% belonged to the genetic ancestry cluster associated with self-reported Caucasian donors. Around 320 gigabases of sequencing data and approximately 93 million unique TCR sequences were included in an early release covering 550 to 800 HLA-typed donors. The study was designed to test whether signatures of past pathogen exposure could be identified by cataloging public T cell receptors. Donor age, sex, ethnicity and CMV serostatus were collected together with the repertoire data. HLA typing included class I and class II loci at four-digit resolution. Besides the first cohort of around 700 subjects, a separate validation cohort made up of over 100 different subjects was used. The study used immunosequencing to profile the T cell repertoires of 670 or so subjects and linked those repertoires to cytomegalovirus serostatus. The number of donors typed differed by locus, with roughly 629-640 for A, B, C, DRB1 and DQB1, around 500 for DQA1, approximately 570 for DPA1, and 400 to 490 for DPB1. Because of strong linkage in the cohort, four to six DR-DQ haplotypes were treated as single units for association and clustering. A later genetic analysis used genome-wide SNP genotypes for about 65% of the roughly 670 donors, treating that subset as a discovery cohort. An earlier analysis of several hundred of the donors applied high-throughput TCR beta sequencing to assess whether each TCR beta V gene segment acted as functional or pseudogenic. Rather than drawing on any new phenotypic data, the later analysis identified candidate immune exposures from TCR beta sequences and the way those sequences occurred across donors. To study patterns of TCR occurrence, a later analysis re-analyzed previously published TCR beta repertoires from 550 to 800 donors and added high-resolution HLA genotyping. Among about 410 genotyped donors of the cohort, an average of around 250,000 unique TCR beta nucleotide sequences was sequenced per donor, of which 15% to 20% were non-productive. High-throughput TCR immunosequencing, statistical association of individual TCRs with disease status, and machine learning were combined to predict cytomegalovirus infection status. All discovery cohort repertoires had been generated using a single sequencing platform.

The cohort was made up of 500 to 850 healthy bone marrow donors. At the time of sampling, every cohort member was nominally healthy, though immune exposures that went unrecorded were likely present. The donor tested CMV seronegative, placing the donor among the 350 or so seronegative members of the cohort. Every donor gave a peripheral blood sample, and the peripheral blood mononuclear cells from that sample were used for TCR beta sequencing. Genomic DNA extraction from the blood cell samples was performed with the Qiagen DNeasy Blood Extraction Kit. The investigation overall reported the following: Most TCR sequences were seen in very few donors, while some public TCRs were found in many individuals. The classifier was reported to diagnose cytomegalovirus status with high specificity and sensitivity in both the original cohort and the validation cohort. The earlier analysis of approximately 540 of the donors excluded some 15 rarely observed V segments, including chromosome 9 orphons, because counts were too low. Only TCR beta chains were sequenced in this cohort, and the absence of alpha or paired-chain data limited detectable features. The sequencing pipeline was judged likely to have produced a cluster of highly shared sequence variants as a technical artifact. The authors suggested that the approach could potentially be generalized to other disease states and immunological phenotypes. When HLA alleles, especially DR and DQ, strongly co-occurred, TCR associations were difficult to assign to individual alleles. Sequencing depth was assumed to be roughly uniform across donors in the presence/absence analyses, though that assumption may not hold. According to a later analysis, most CMV-associated TCR beta chains appeared to be HLA-restricted, and the HLA associations seemed to be driven largely by CMV exposure. In an earlier analysis of 587 of the donors, most TCR beta V segments were observed in productive rearrangements about 90% or about 30% of the time, broadly matching IMGT annotations. For the cohort, immune exposure information was limited to CMV serostatus. An association between a missense DCLRE1C variant and V-gene and J-gene trimming of TCR beta chains was found in a later genetic analysis and replicated in an independent cohort. The study listed 150 to 200 TCR beta chains as associated with cytomegalovirus. Some IMGT-functional V segments, including TRBV6-2 and TRBV6-3, could not be distinguished by the 87-base-pair reads and were therefore excluded. In a later analysis, several top co-occurrence clusters were reported to appear linked to parvovirus B19, influenza, CMV and Epstein-Barr virus. In a later genetic analysis, fewer N-insertions in productive TCRs were reported among donors in an Asian-associated ancestry cluster than the roughly 700-donor mean. Because HLA typing was unavailable for some donors at each locus, only the typed subset was used in association tests. A later analysis associated about 18,000 TCR beta sequences with specific HLA alleles at a false discovery rate of 0.05. Linkage disequilibrium might explain the correlated functional status among segregating V segments, but an unknown experimental factor could not be excluded. In vitro tests confirmed that a few of the cytomegalovirus-associated TCR beta chains recognize cytomegalovirus antigens. Compared with equally common non-associated chains, HLA-associated TCR beta chains in a later analysis were more clonally expanded and had lower generation probabilities. A further reported finding was that TCR beta sequences accurately predicted the HLA-A and HLA-B alleles for most subjects in the first cohort. In a later analysis, the rate of TCR association differed among HLA loci, with DRB1 alleles having the most associated TCRs and HLA-C alleles having the fewest.

Turning to this clone: This receptor's antigen is unknown. Qualities for individual bases were not recorded, and no much larger clone is one base off.

Trimming removed 5 bases from V and 11 bases from J, leaving 12 bases between the germline ends. The germline V gene supplies CDR1 SGHTA and CDR2 FQGNSA. From its cysteine to its phenylalanine, the CDR3 spans 11 amino acids. The DNA shown is the 33-base CDR3, in frame from base 1. The method was the immunoSEQ multiplex PCR assay. For the multiplex PCR, a mixture combining 60 forward primers for TCR Vbeta segments and 13 reverse primers for TCR Jbeta segments was used. The CDR3 region of rearranged TCR beta genes was amplified from genomic DNA by a multiplex PCR assay. Amplified TCR beta libraries were sequenced as 87-base-pair reads on the Illumina HiSeq System. On the authors' methods: A later analysis tallied around 87 million unique TCR beta chains across the 700 or so repertoires, and around 10 million of those chains were shared by two or more donors. To remove PCR and sequencing errors, raw reads were error-corrected and collapsed into unique sequences using a nearest-neighbor algorithm that merged closely related sequences. To assign V, D and J gene segments, CDR3 sequences were aligned to IMGT reference sequences. For a sequence to be retained, a match of at least six nucleotides was required to both a V gene segment and a J gene segment. Rearrangements were classified as productive when the CDR3 lacked stop codons and remained in frame with V and J, and all other rearrangements were classified as non-productive. Following IMGT convention, CDR3 was defined as the stretch from the second conserved V-encoded cysteine to the conserved J-encoded phenylalanine. The earlier analysis of 587 of the donors excluded sequences that lacked an unambiguous match to a single V gene segment. In an earlier analysis of around 600 of the donors, V segments were called functional above 56.7% productive rearrangements and were called segregating when the between-donor standard deviation exceeded 5%. A statistical classification framework was built for diagnosing cytomegalovirus status from the catalog of TCR beta chain sequences. A later analysis assigned V and J genes by comparing TCR nucleotide sequences with IMGT/GENE-DB human TR gene sequences. In a later analysis, CDR3 sequences and most-parsimonious VDJ recombination scenarios were assigned using the TCRdist pipeline. In a later analysis, each TCR beta chain was defined by its CDR3 amino acid sequence together with its V-gene family, and reads lacking a unique V-gene family were excluded. A later analysis removed 600 or so highly shared, low-generation-probability nucleotide sequences to deal with suspected cross-contamination and a sequencing artifact. A later analysis calculated a clonal expansion index for each public chain from normalized within-repertoire ranks of inferred template counts. In a later analysis, generation probabilities were computed with a VDJ recombination model fitted to out-of-frame rearrangements, and the resulting probabilities were checked against IGoR. In a later analysis, TCR-TCR, TCR-HLA and TCR-CMV co-occurrence was scored with hypergeometric tests, and a repertoire-size bias correction was applied to TCR pairs. In a later analysis, false discovery rates were estimated by permuting HLA or CMV assignments 20 times. In a later analysis, co-occurring TCRs were grouped with DBSCAN, and TCRdist sequence similarity was added when clustering was performed within HLA-allele-positive subsets. Repertoires with fewer than 30,000 or more than 120,000 public chains, plus five repertoires with anomalous nucleotide sharing, were excluded from co-occurrence clustering. Not all clones reach the TCRdb copy of this immuneACCESS table, which keeps in-frame sequences only. Checked studies attribute under half of the gap to unresolved V genes and leave the rest unexplained. V, J and clone size reflect that table, while D and trimming were determined from the DNA. In this sample the table shows more than 20,000 clones, approximately 79% of which occur a single time. The top ten clones comprise about 4.2% of the sample.

The chain joins TRBV7-2 to TRBJ1-2; D gene: possibly TRBD1, on 6 matching bases. This receptor was identified in a male donor in good health and CMV-seronegative. Sequenced material: PBMCs. The CDR3 reads as follows: CASSAGQLYTF. Read as DNA, the sequence is TGTGCCAGCAGCGCCGGACAGCTGTACACCTTC.